Below are 28 T cell receptor beta chains sequenced from a single sample in a study of CD8+CD57+ T cells in acquired aplastic anemia (dated by TCRdb to the late 2010s). Expansion of CD8+CD57+ cells had been shown by flow cytometry in the patients chosen for sequencing. Sequenced using an Illumina HiSeq 2000. Genomic DNA was used as template for profiling of TCR beta VDJ combinations and CDR3 sequences. TCRdb cleaned the public reads at Q25 with fastp, built clones with MiXCR and kept in-frame beta chains. Each entry merges the rows of one CDR3 protein and shows their most common DNA and genes. In all, the sample holds approximately 130,000 distinct CDR3 sequences, and about 50% of those were seen once. The ten largest make up roughly 32% of the sample. The material sequenced was sorted CD4+, CD8+, or CD8+CD57+ T cells (not recorded which) from PBMCs. The receptors originated from a human donor with aplastic anemia.

This clonotype was detected many times. The chain is built from TRBV2 and TRBJ2-1; 9 nucleotides line up with TRBD2. The trim removed 0 bases at V and 0 bases at J, leaving 3 bases unmatched. Germline V CDR1 and CDR2: SNHLY, FYNNEI. CDR3 length equals 17 residues. The CDR3 reads CASSEADSGSSYNEQFF. In nucleotides, the CDR3 is TGTGCCAGCAGTGAAGCAGATAGCGGGAGCTCCTACAATGAGCAGTTCTTC.

CDR3 bases: TGCGCCAGCAGCCCATCGGTGGTCTCCTACGAGCAGTACTTC. Translated, it gives CASSPSVVSYEQYF. The genes are TRBV5-1 and TRBJ2-7; D is unclear. CDR3 length: 14 amino acids. V was clipped by 4 bases and J by 0 bases, with 11 bases between them. Germline CDR1 reads SGHRS; CDR2 reads YFSETQ.

This clonotype appeared a single time. The J gene is TRBJ2-7, the V gene TRBV5-4, with TRBD2 matching 11 bases. Trimming removed 0 bases from V and 6 bases from J; junction bases left unmatched: 5. The CDR3 length is 15 residues. Germline V lookup: CDR1 SGHNT, CDR2 YYREEE (reference sequence). In DNA form, the CDR3 reads TGTGCCAGCAGCTTGGGTAGCGGGAGGGCCCCCGAGCAGTACTTC. It specifies CASSLGSGRAPEQYF.

This clonotype was seen more than once but under ten times. This chain uses TRBV7-9 with TRBJ1-1; D might be TRBD1 (5 bases). Germline lookup yields CDR1 SEHNR and CDR2 FQNEAQ (reference sequence). V dropped 3 bases and J dropped 4 bases, with 9 bases sitting between them. This CDR3 spans 13 amino acids. In DNA form, the CDR3 reads TGTGCCAGCAGCTTGGCAGGGACCACTGAAGCTTTCTTT. Amino acid sequence: CASSLAGTTEAFF.

J is TRBJ2-1 and V is TRBV25-1, with D perhaps TRBD1 (5 bases). Germline V lookup: CDR1 MGHDK, CDR2 SYGVNS. V lost 6 bases to trimming and J lost 12 bases, with 18 bases between them. The CDR3 covers 13 residues. CDR3 residues: CASRPFRASGQFF. CDR3 nucleotide sequence: TGTGCCAGCAGACCCTTCAGGGCCTCTGGGCAGTTCTTC.

This clonotype was detected many times. This sequence joins TRBV28 and TRBJ1-2; 7 bases fit TRBD1. Germline values: CDR1 MDHEN, CDR2 SYDVKM. CDR3 length: 15 residues. Losses at the gene ends were 6 bases for V and 0 bases for J; bases not matched to a gene: 7. The CDR3 DNA sequence: TGTGCCAGCAGACCGTCGGGACAGTCTAACTATGGCTACACCTTC. It is translated as CASRPSGQSNYGYTF.

V gene TRBV6-1 combines with J gene TRBJ2-7, with D hard to call. Germline assignment: CDR1 MNHNS and CDR2 SASEGT. This CDR3 region has 13 residues. The V and J ends lost 5 bases and 3 bases respectively, with 11 bases between them. The CDR3 is CASSPGADYEQYF. CDR3 nucleotides: TGTGCCAGCAGTCCCGGCGCTGACTACGAGCAGTACTTC.

CDR3 in DNA: TGTGCCAGCAGTGAAAAACTAGTGGGCGGGGAGCTGTTTTTT. It yields the protein CASSEKLVGGELFF. The rearrangement uses TRBV6-4 and TRBJ2-2; weak D call: TRBD2 (5 bases). V lost 3 bases to trimming and J lost 7 bases, with 12 bases between them. This CDR3 is 14 amino acids long. CDR1 is MRHNA and CDR2 is SNTAGT in the germline V gene.

The chain carries TRBV9 and TRBJ1-6; D may be TRBD1 (6 bases). Trimming shortened V by 4 bases and J by 9 bases, and 14 bases separated the two germline ends. The V gene's germline CDR1 is SGDLS and CDR2 YYNGEE. This CDR3 has 14 amino acids. Written as DNA, the CDR3 is TGTGCCAGCAGCACAGGACAGTTTAGTTCACCCCTCCACTTT. This translates into CASSTGQFSSPLHF.

This clonotype has more than one count but fewer than ten. CDR3 amino acids: CASIETGNYGYTF. CDR3 coding DNA: TGTGCCAGCATCGAGACCGGGAACTATGGCTACACCTTC. The chain has TRBV7-9 and TRBJ1-2, with unresolved D. Trimming took 7 bases from V and 2 from J, leaving 11 bases between them. Germline V lookup: CDR1 SEHNR, CDR2 FQNEAQ (reference sequence). This CDR3 region has 13 residues.

This clonotype came up many times. Here the CDR3 reads CAWSTGTSGYEQYF. The CDR3 DNA reads TGTGCCTGGTCCACCGGGACTAGCGGCTACGAGCAGTACTTC. The V and J genes are TRBV30 and TRBJ2-7, with 11 bases lining up with TRBD2. This CDR3 has 14 amino acids. J lost 3 bases, V lost 5 bases, and 6 bases had no gene match. Germline V gene lookup returns CDR1 GTSNPN and CDR2 SVGIG (reference sequence).

This clonotype showed up just a few times. The rearrangement links TRBV12-5 to TRBJ1-5; D unclear. CDR1 is LGHNT and CDR2 is FRNRAP in the germline V gene. Trimming removed 6 bases from V and 3 bases from J, with 9 bases in between. This CDR3 has 13 residues. CDR3 nucleotide sequence: TGTGCTAGTGGCCGGGGTTTCAATCAGCCCCAGCATTTT. This translates into CASGRGFNQPQHF.

This clonotype has a count of ten or more. The chain recombines TRBV5-1 with TRBJ2-1; D perhaps matches TRBD2 (6 bases). Germline CDR1 reads SGHRS; CDR2 reads YFSETQ. The CDR3 has 16 residues. Trimming took 0 bases from V and 0 from J, leaving 10 bases between them. CDR3 DNA sequence: TGCGCCAGCAGCTTGGGGGGGAGGCTCTCCTACAATGAGCAGTTCTTC. Translating gives CASSLGGRLSYNEQFF.

This clonotype has a count of ten or more. V gene TRBV20-1 combines with J gene TRBJ2-7; D possibly corresponds to TRBD1 (7 bases). V was shortened by 5 bases and J by 3 bases, with 17 bases between the two germline ends. The V gene's germline CDR1 is DFQATT and CDR2 SNEGSKA (reference sequence). This CDR3 spans 14 amino acids. CDR3 nucleotide sequence: TGCAGTGCTGTAGGGACAGTGGGGGGCTACGAGCAGTACTTC. This sequence encodes CSAVGTVGGYEQYF.

This clonotype is deemed hyperexpanded. The genes are TRBV19 and TRBJ2-1, with a weak D call TRBD2 (6 bases). V lost 7 bases and J lost 0, with 10 bases in between. From germline, CDR1 is LNHDA and CDR2 SQIVND (reference sequence). This CDR3 is built from 14 residues. DNA of the CDR3: TGTGCCAGTACCGTCGGGAGCTCCTACAATGAGCAGTTCTTC. Its protein is CASTVGSSYNEQFF.

The CDR3 region is CASSRTSGAPEQYF. The CDR3 coding sequence is TGTGCCAGCAGTCGGACTAGCGGAGCTCCTGAGCAGTACTTC. This chain uses TRBV7-3 with TRBJ2-7; 10 nucleotides match TRBD2. Germline V CDR1 and CDR2: SGHTA, FQGTGA. Unmatched junction bases numbered 9, after V lost 6 bases and J lost 7 bases. This CDR3 spans 14 amino acids.

Many counts were recorded for this clonotype. The V call is TRBV5-1, the J call TRBJ1-4, with a tentative D call TRBD1 (5 bases). This CDR3 has 15 residues. The germline V gene has CDR1 SGHRS and CDR2 YFSETQ. Between the trimmed V and J ends, which lost 0 bases and 8 bases, there was a span of 14 bases. The CDR3: CASSLAQGGGEKLFF. The DNA of the CDR3 is TGCGCCAGCAGCTTGGCCCAGGGAGGAGGCGAAAAACTGTTTTTT.

The chain recombines TRBV11-3 with TRBJ2-1; D is perhaps TRBD2 (7 bases). The CDR3 is made up of 14 amino acids. Germline V lookup: CDR1 SGHNT, CDR2 YENEEA. Trimming left V 5 bases short and J 5 bases short, with 13 bases between. The CDR3 DNA reads TGTGCCAGCAGCCCACGGGGGGCGGACAATGAGCAGTTCTTC. Translated: CASSPRGADNEQFF.

CDR3 DNA sequence: TGTGCCAGCAGCTTAAAGGGTGCGGAGAGCACAGATACGCAGTATTTT. It yields the protein CASSLKGAESTDTQYF. V and J are TRBV7-6 and TRBJ2-3; D uncertain. Looked up from germline, CDR1 is SGHVS and CDR2 is FNYEAQ. V shed 2 bases and J shed 0 bases, with 12 bases lying between them. The CDR3 length is 16 residues. The full variable domain, its missing parts supplied by reference TRBV7-6 and TRBJ2-3, is GAGVSQSPRYKVTKRGQDVALRCDPISGHVSLYWYRQALGQGPEFLTYFNYEAQQDKSGLPNDRFSAERPEGSISTLTIQRTEQRDSAMYRCASSLKGAESTDTQYFGPGTRLTVL.

Ten or more counts support this clonotype. The chain employs TRBV7-8 and TRBJ1-4, with no clear D. Trimming stripped 1 base from V and 12 bases from J, with 6 bases between. CDR1 is SGHVS, CDR2 FQNEAQ, per germline. The CDR3 is 11 amino acids. CDR3 DNA: TGTGCCAGCAGCTTAGGATGGGAACTGTTTTTT. The encoded protein is CASSLGWELFF.

A single count supports this clonotype. The chain carries TRBV24-1 and TRBJ2-1, with 9 positions matching TRBD1. Germline V gene lookup returns CDR1 KGHDR and CDR2 SFDVKD. The CDR3 runs 16 residues. The junction had 5 bases not matched to a gene; V was cut back by 4 bases and J by 2 bases. In DNA, the CDR3 is TGTGCCACCAGTGACTCGGGACAGGGTACCTACAATGAGCAGTTCTTC. It encodes CATSDSGQGTYNEQFF.

CDR3 nucleotide sequence: TGTGCCAGCAGTTATGGAACAGGTGGTTCACCCCTCCACTTT. Protein product: CASSYGTGGSPLHF. V usage is TRBV6-5 and J usage is TRBJ1-6, with D perhaps TRBD1 (5 bases). Deletions cut 3 bases from V and 9 bases from J, with 12 bases between. This CDR3 region has 14 residues. CDR1 and CDR2 from the germline V gene are MNHEY and SVGAGI.

This clonotype was counted many times. The rearrangement joins TRBV6-1 to TRBJ2-1; unclear D gene. The CDR3 length is 10 residues. Germline loops: CDR1 MNHNS, CDR2 SASEGT. With 6 bases removed from V and 5 bases from J, the gap between germline ends came to 2 bases. The DNA for the CDR3 is TGTGCCAGCAGCCACAATGAGCAGTTCTTC. Encoded protein: CASSHNEQFF.

CDR3 nucleotide sequence: TGTGCCAGCAGTGAACGTCTCGGTGAAGCTTTCTTT. Translated: CASSERLGEAFF. The chain combines TRBV2 with TRBJ1-1; D uncertain. Trimming cost V 2 bases and J 7 bases, with 8 bases left between them. CDR1 is SNHLY and CDR2 is FYNNEI in the germline V gene. The CDR3 has 12 amino acids.

This rearrangement joins TRBV19 to TRBJ2-3; 8 nucleotides match TRBD2. The CDR3 sequence is 13 residues long. The ends lost 7 bases at V and 4 bases at J; junction bases unmatched: 4. Per germline, CDR1 LNHDA and CDR2 SQIVND (reference sequence). The CDR3, as DNA: TGTGCCAGTACGGGGGGGAAGGCAGATACGCAGTATTTT. Translation: CASTGGKADTQYF. The full variable domain, its missing parts supplied by reference TRBV19 and TRBJ2-3, is DGGITQSPKYLFRKEGQNVTLSCEQNLNHDAMYWYRQDPGQGLRLIYYSQIVNDFQKGDIAEGYSVSREKKESFPLTVTSAQKNPTAFYLCASTGGKADTQYFGPGTRLTVL.

The gene calls are TRBV9 and TRBJ2-1; D gene unclear. CDR1 is SGDLS, CDR2 YYNGEE, per germline. Trimming pared 4 bases from V and 6 bases from J, leaving 14 bases between. This CDR3 is 14 amino acids long. CDR3 in DNA: TGTGCCAGCAGCCAAGATCGGGTAGTCAATGAGCAGTTCTTC. This sequence encodes CASSQDRVVNEQFF.

This clonotype was seen many times. A much larger clonotype is one base distant, so this may be a read error. The chain combines TRBV29-1 with TRBJ2-5; TRBD2 matches at 7 bases. This CDR3 is 12 amino acids long. Germline V lookup: CDR1 SQVTM, CDR2 ANQGSEA. V shed 6 bases, J shed 2 bases, and the junction held 3 bases outside the gene matches. The DNA for the CDR3 is TGCAGCGTCGGACTAGGACAAGAGACCCAGTACTTC. Residues: CSVGLGQETQYF.

V usage is TRBV2 and J usage is TRBJ1-1; a weak D match, TRBD1 (5 bases). The CDR3 extends over 15 amino acids. With 1 base removed from V and 4 bases from J, the gap between germline ends came to 13 bases. The V gene's germline CDR1 is SNHLY and CDR2 FYNNEI. The CDR3 DNA sequence: TGTGCCAGCAGTGAAGTTCGGTCAGGGTCCACTGAAGCTTTCTTT. Its translation: CASSEVRSGSTEAFF.